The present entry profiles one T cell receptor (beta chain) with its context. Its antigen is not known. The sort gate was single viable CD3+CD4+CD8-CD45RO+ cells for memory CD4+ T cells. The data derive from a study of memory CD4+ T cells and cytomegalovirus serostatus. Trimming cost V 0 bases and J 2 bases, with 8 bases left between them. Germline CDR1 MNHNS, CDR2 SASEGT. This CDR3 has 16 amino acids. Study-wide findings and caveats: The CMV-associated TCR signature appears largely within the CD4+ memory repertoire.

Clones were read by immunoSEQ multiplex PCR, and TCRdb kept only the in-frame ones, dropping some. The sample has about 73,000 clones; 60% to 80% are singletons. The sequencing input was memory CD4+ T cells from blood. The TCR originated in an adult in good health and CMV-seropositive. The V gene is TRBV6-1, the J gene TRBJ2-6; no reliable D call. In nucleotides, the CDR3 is TGTGCCAGCAGTGAAGCGCTGGGTCCTGGGGCCAACGTCCTGACTTTC. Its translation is CASSEALGPGANVLTF.